This T cell receptor beta chain was captured by sequencing in a study of lymphopenia after photon versus proton radiotherapy. Study observations and caveats: Better survival with proton therapy was suggested as possible, not demonstrated. Post-nadir diversity loss with photons came from oligoclonal expansion, particularly CD8+ Temra cells. Post-nadir TCR diversity decline inversely tracked overall survival among those who died. Under photons, naive T cells and diversity fell while effector/memory populations rose.

TCRdb's table, derived via immunoSEQ multiplex PCR, lists solely in-frame clones and lacks some. Here the sample spans about 58,000 clones, approximately 88% being singletons. This clone has just one count. Its antigen remains unidentified. CDR3 length: 14 amino acids. Germline lookup yields CDR1 MGHDK and CDR2 SYGVNS. V was shortened by 9 bases and J by 3 bases, with 14 bases between the two germline ends. The chain employs TRBV25-1 and TRBJ2-2; TRBD1 is a possible D gene (6 bases). The clonotype comes from a man aged 55 to 69 with pancreatic cancer. This specimen was peripheral blood, taken from a patient treated with proton-based radiotherapy. In DNA form, the CDR3 reads TGTGCCAGTCGATTGGGGGCTGACACCGGGGAGCTGTTTTTT. As protein: CASRLGADTGELFF.